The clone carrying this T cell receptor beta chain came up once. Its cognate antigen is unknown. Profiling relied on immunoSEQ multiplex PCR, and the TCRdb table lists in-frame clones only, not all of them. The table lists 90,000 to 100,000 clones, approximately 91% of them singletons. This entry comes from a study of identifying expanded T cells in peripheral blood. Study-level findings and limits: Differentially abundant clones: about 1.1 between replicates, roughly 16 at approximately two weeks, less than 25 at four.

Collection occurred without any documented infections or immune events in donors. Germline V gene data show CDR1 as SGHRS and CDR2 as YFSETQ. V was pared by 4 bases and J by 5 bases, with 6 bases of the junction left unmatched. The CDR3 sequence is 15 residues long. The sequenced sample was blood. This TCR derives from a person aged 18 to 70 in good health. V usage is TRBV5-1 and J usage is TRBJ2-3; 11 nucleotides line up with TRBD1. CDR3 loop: CASSRGTGGKDTQYF. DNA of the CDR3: TGCGCCAGCAGCAGGGGGACAGGGGGAAAAGATACGCAGTATTTT.